This T cell receptor (beta chain) appears in the sequencing data of a study of blood T cell repertoires in COVID-19. Study-level information: Acute-phase and convalescent COVID-19 samples originated in the United States, Italy and Spain. The cDNA or gDNA used as material had been derived from T cells, B-cell-depleted T cells, or PBMCs.

TCRdb's copy holds only in-frame clones and misses some; the assay was immunoSEQ multiplex PCR. The table lists about 110,000 clones, approximately 89% of them singletons. Germline V lookup: CDR1 SGHAT, CDR2 FQNNGV. J was trimmed by 4 bases and V by 5 bases; bases with no gene match: 8. The CDR3 runs 15 residues. The V call is TRBV11-2, the J call TRBJ1-5; 7 bases line up with TRBD1. The specimen was peripheral blood. This sequence originates from a man aged 45-65 years with active or convalescent COVID-19. CDR3 in amino acids: CASSPTGVANQPQHF. The CDR3 nucleotides are TGTGCCAGCAGCCCTACAGGGGTGGCGAATCAGCCCCAGCATTTT.